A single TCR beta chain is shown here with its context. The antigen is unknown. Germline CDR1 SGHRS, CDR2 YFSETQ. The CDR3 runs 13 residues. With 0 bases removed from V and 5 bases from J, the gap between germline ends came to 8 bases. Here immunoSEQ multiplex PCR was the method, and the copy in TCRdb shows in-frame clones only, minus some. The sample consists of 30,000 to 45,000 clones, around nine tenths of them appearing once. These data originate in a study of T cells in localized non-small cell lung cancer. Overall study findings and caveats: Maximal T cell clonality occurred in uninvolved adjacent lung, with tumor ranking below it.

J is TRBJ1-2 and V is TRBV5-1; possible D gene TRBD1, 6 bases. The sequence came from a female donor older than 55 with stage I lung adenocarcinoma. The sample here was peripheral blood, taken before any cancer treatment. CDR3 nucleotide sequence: TGCGCCAGCAGCTTGGACAGGGCTTATGGCTACACCTTC. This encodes CASSLDRAYGYTF.